This passage covers 29 T cell receptor beta chains from one sample sequenced in a study of early T cells in non-severe SARS-CoV-2 infection. TCRdb re-analysed the 5' RACE reads in MiXCR, keeping a single row per CDR3 protein. The sample holds 40,000 to 55,000 distinct CDR3 sequences; 4% are singletons and the top ten take 2.5% to 3.5%. Sequencing input: whole blood. The source of these receptors is an adult who was a healthcare worker with PCR-confirmed SARS-CoV-2 infection or an uninfected control (not recorded which).

The genes are TRBV4-1 and TRBJ2-2; 7 bases fit TRBD2. CDR1 and CDR2 from the germline V gene are MGHRA and YSYEKL. J was trimmed by 3 bases and V by 0 bases; bases with no gene match: 4. CDR3 length equals 16 residues. CDR3 region: CASSQDSSGYTGELFF. CDR3 sequence (DNA): TGCGCCAGCAGCCAAGATTCTAGCGGATACACCGGGGAGCTGTTTTTT.

This clonotype was seen many times. The chain is built from TRBV6-2 or TRBV6-3 and TRBJ2-7; D is ambiguous. CDR1 is MNHEY, CDR2 SVGEGT, per germline. The CDR3 contains 13 residues. Trimming stripped 3 bases from V and 4 bases from J, with 10 bases between. CDR3 sequence reads: CASSYSVEYEQYF. In DNA, the CDR3 is TGTGCCAGCAGTTATTCGGTCGAGTACGAGCAGTACTTC.

This clonotype was seen repeatedly, ten times or more. This CDR3 is CASSSQGQPGSYEQYF. The CDR3 DNA reads as TGCGCCAGCAGCTCCCAGGGACAGCCCGGCTCCTACGAGCAGTACTTC. The gene calls are TRBV5-1 and TRBJ2-7, with 7 bases identical to TRBD1. The CDR3 totals 16 residues. V was clipped by 3 bases and J by 0 bases; unmatched bases: 9. Germline V gives CDR1 SGHRS, CDR2 YFSETQ.

This clonotype was counted many times. The chain recombines TRBV6-1 with TRBJ1-5, with 8 bases aligning to TRBD1. V shed 5 bases and J 8 bases; nucleotides not matched to a gene: 14. Germline V lookup: CDR1 MNHNS, CDR2 SASEGT. The CDR3 extends over 16 amino acids. CDR3 residues: CASSPLADRAAEPQHF. The CDR3 DNA follows: TGTGCCAGCAGTCCACTCGCGGACAGGGCGGCGGAGCCCCAGCATTTT.

This sequence joins TRBV6-4 and TRBJ2-3; no reliable D call. CDR3 size: 13 residues. From germline, CDR1 is MRHNA and CDR2 SNTAGT. Trimming removed 2 bases at V and 2 bases at J, with 5 bases between. Here the CDR3 reads CASSDGPTDTQYF. As DNA, the CDR3 is TGTGCCAGCAGTGACGGACCCACAGATACGCAGTATTTT.

This clonotype was counted many times. The chain combines TRBV20-1 with TRBJ2-3; D is perhaps TRBD1 (5 bases). Germline lookup yields CDR1 DFQATT and CDR2 SNEGSKA (reference sequence). This CDR3 has 15 amino acids. V shed 0 bases and J shed 2 bases, with 12 bases lying between them. The CDR3 protein is CSAREGVAVTDTQYF. CDR3 sequence (DNA): TGCAGTGCTAGAGAAGGGGTTGCGGTCACAGATACGCAGTATTTT.

This clonotype was seen at least ten times. This chain connects TRBV29-1 to TRBJ2-3, with TRBD2 as a possible D gene (7 bases). CDR3 length: 15 residues. Deletions cut 6 bases from V and 3 bases from J, with 19 bases between. Germline values: CDR1 SQVTM, CDR2 ANQGSEA. The CDR3 is CSVPPGGLGTDTQYF. CDR3 sequence (DNA): TGCAGCGTGCCACCCGGGGGGCTTGGGACAGATACGCAGTATTTT.

This clonotype was counted many times. V and J are TRBV7-8 and TRBJ2-1, with D possibly being TRBD2 (6 bases). In germline, CDR1 is SGHVS, CDR2 FQNEAQ. The CDR3 is 15 amino acids. V lost 2 bases to trimming and J lost 6 bases, with 14 bases between them. The DNA for the CDR3 is TGTGCCAGCAGCTTAACTCCCGGAGGGTTCAATGAGCAGTTCTTC. Translating gives CASSLTPGGFNEQFF. Drawing the rest from reference TRBV7-8 and TRBJ2-1, the complete variable domain is GAGVSQSPRYKVAKRGQDVALRCDPISGHVSLFWYQQALGQGPEFLTYFQNEAQLDKSGLPSDRFFAERPEGSVSTLKIQRTQQEDSAVYLCASSLTPGGFNEQFFGPGTRLTVL.

This clonotype was observed many times. The chain has TRBV7-9 and TRBJ1-2; D call uncertain. Germline assignment: CDR1 SEHNR and CDR2 FQNEAQ (reference sequence). With 1 base removed from V and 7 bases from J, the gap between germline ends came to 10 bases. The CDR3 extends over 13 amino acids. The CDR3 spells CASSLGELRGYTF. CDR3 DNA sequence: TGTGCCAGCAGCTTAGGGGAGCTCCGTGGCTACACCTTC.

This clonotype was seen many times. A read error may produce the germline difference seen at one junction end. This sequence joins TRBV5-1 and TRBJ2-6, with D possibly being TRBD1 or TRBD2 (6 bases each). The CDR3 is 16 amino acids. Germline loops: CDR1 SGHRS, CDR2 YFSETQ. The CDR3 DNA reads TGCGCCAGCACCTTGGGGGGCGTCTCTGGGGCCAACGTCCTGACTTTC. It is translated as CASTLGGVSGANVLTF.

The table lists this clonotype with many counts. J is TRBJ1-6 and V is TRBV12-3 or TRBV12-4; D uncertain. This CDR3 is built from 13 residues. V lost 3 bases and J lost 7, with 7 bases in between. DNA for the CDR3: TGTGCCAGCAGTTTCACGGGAAATTCACCCCTCCACTTT. It translates to CASSFTGNSPLHF.

In its sample, this clonotype was seen many times. The V gene is TRBV5-1, the J gene TRBJ2-2; maybe TRBD2 (5 bases). The germline CDR1 and CDR2 sequences are SGHRS and YFSETQ. This CDR3 comprises 15 residues. Trimming shortened V by 2 bases and J by 0 bases, and 8 bases separated the two germline ends. In DNA form, the CDR3 reads TGCGCCAGCAGCTTACCGGGAACGAACACCGGGGAGCTGTTTTTT. Residues: CASSLPGTNTGELFF.

There are a few counts of this clonotype. This chain links TRBV6-6 with TRBJ1-6, with a possible D match to TRBD1 (5 bases). Trimming took off 6 bases at V and 10 bases at J, with 19 bases between the two ends. Per the germline V gene, CDR1 is MNHNY and CDR2 is SVGAGI (reference sequence). The CDR3 is 15 amino acids. The CDR3 DNA follows: TGTGCCAGCAGCCCAATTCCCGGGACCTTGTCACCCCTCCACTTT. Protein sequence: CASSPIPGTLSPLHF.

This clonotype was detected many times. The chain links TRBV18 to TRBJ1-6; no clear D. The V end lost 3 bases, the J end lost 7 bases, and 13 bases lay between the germline ends. CDR1 KGHSH and CDR2 LQKENI come from the germline V gene. The length of the CDR3 is 15 residues. The CDR3 is CASSPLGEANSPLHF. Here the CDR3 DNA reads TGTGCCAGCTCACCTCTTGGAGAGGCAAATTCACCCCTCCACTTT.

This clonotype was seen repeatedly, ten times or more. This chain uses TRBV2 with TRBJ2-1, with 10 bases matching TRBD2. The J segment lost 6 bases and the V segment lost 6 bases, leaving 8 bases of the junction unmatched. Germline-derived CDR1 and CDR2 are SNHLY and FYNNEI. This CDR3 has 15 amino acids. The chain's CDR3 is CASRKAGGPVNEQFF. The CDR3 bases are TGTGCCAGCAGGAAAGCGGGAGGGCCTGTCAATGAGCAGTTCTTC.

This clonotype was seen more than once but under ten times. The V call is TRBV5-4, the J call TRBJ2-7; no reliable D call. Between the trimmed V and J ends, which lost 1 base and 4 bases, there was a span of 6 bases. Per germline, CDR1 SGHNT and CDR2 YYREEE (reference sequence). The CDR3 covers 12 residues. The CDR3 loop is CASSLTLYEQYF. The CDR3 nucleotides read TGTGCCAGCAGCTTGACCCTTTACGAGCAGTACTTC.

This clonotype was seen many times. The chain has TRBV10-2 and TRBJ2-2; weak D call: TRBD1 (6 bases). Germline lookup yields CDR1 WSHSY and CDR2 SAAADI. Trimming took 2 bases from V and 1 from J, leaving 8 bases between them. This CDR3 is built from 15 residues. The CDR3 DNA is TGCGCCAGCAGTGAGCTGGACAGGAACACCGGGGAGCTGTTTTTT. It is translated as CASSELDRNTGELFF.

This clonotype was seen a handful of times. V gene TRBV18 combines with J gene TRBJ2-7; the D gene is possibly TRBD2 (6 bases). V shed 3 bases and J shed 2 bases, with 11 bases lying between them. Per germline, CDR1 KGHSH and CDR2 LQKENI. The CDR3 has 14 residues. The CDR3 DNA is TGTGCCAGCTCACCCCGGGGGAGACCCTACGAGCAGTACTTC. It codes for CASSPRGRPYEQYF. The variable domain in full, with the rest retrieved from reference TRBV18 and TRBJ2-7, is NAGVMQNPRHLVRRRGQEARLRCSPMKGHSHVYWYRQLPEEGLKFMVYLQKENIIDESGMPKERFSAEFPKEGPSILRIQQVVRGDSAAYFCASSPRGRPYEQYFGPGTRLTVT.

On this clonotype itself: An end of the junction differs from the germline gene, which may be a read error. The V and J genes are TRBV29-1 and TRBJ1-3; a weak D match, TRBD1 (5 bases). The CDR3 covers 13 residues. The germline CDR1 and CDR2 sequences are SQVTM and ANQGSEA. CDR3 sequence (DNA): TGCAGCGTGGCACAGGATGCGGGAAGCACCATATATTTT. This translates into CSVAQDAGSTIYF. Full variable domain (outside the CDR3, taken from reference TRBV29-1 and TRBJ1-3): SAVISQKPSRDICQRGTSLTIQCQVDSQVTMMFWYRQQPGQSLTLIATANQGSEATYESGFVIDKFPISRPNLTFSTLTVSNMSPEDSSIYLCSVAQDAGSTIYFGEGSWLTVV.

The rearrangement links TRBV29-1 to TRBJ2-1; 9 bases are shared with TRBD2. Looked up from germline, CDR1 is SQVTM and CDR2 is ANQGSEA. The length of the CDR3 is 15 residues. With 4 bases clipped from V and 6 bases from J, the junction kept 10 bases outside the gene matches. The DNA for the CDR3 is TGCAGCGTTGGGAGGCGGCTAGCGGGAAGCAATGAGCAGTTCTTC. It encodes CSVGRRLAGSNEQFF.

This clonotype was detected many times. In nucleotides, the CDR3 is TGTGCCAGCAGTGAAGGGACTTTTAATGCCGGGGAGCTGTTTTTT. Translating gives CASSEGTFNAGELFF. V usage is TRBV2 and J usage is TRBJ2-2; tentative D call: TRBD2 (5 bases). V lost 1 base and J lost 6, with 12 bases in between. CDR3 length: 15 residues. CDR1 is SNHLY and CDR2 is FYNNEI in the germline V gene.

There are many counts of this clonotype. This rearrangement joins TRBV29-1 to TRBJ1-3; D perhaps matches TRBD1 (5 bases). Germline V gene sequence: CDR1 SQVTM, CDR2 ANQGSEA. The V gene lost 1 base and the J gene lost 8 bases, with 12 bases spanning the gap. The CDR3 consists of 13 residues. CDR3 bases: TGCAGCGTTGAAGGACAGTCAAGAGACACCATATATTTT. Protein product: CSVEGQSRDTIYF.

This clonotype was picked up many times. V is TRBV10-3 and J is TRBJ2-5; 7 bases map to TRBD1. The CDR3 runs 13 residues. J gave up 4 bases and V 3 bases, and 2 bases lay outside the gene matches. Germline CDR1 ENHRY, CDR2 SYGVKD. This CDR3 is CAISDDRVETQYF. The DNA for the CDR3 is TGTGCCATCAGTGATGACAGGGTAGAGACCCAGTACTTC.

This chain uses TRBV29-1 with TRBJ2-3; 10 bases are a match to TRBD2. CDR3 length equals 14 residues. In germline, CDR1 is SQVTM, CDR2 ANQGSEA. V dropped 6 bases and J dropped 5; count of bases not matched to a gene: 8. DNA for the CDR3: TGCAGCGTGGGCGAACTAGCGGGGATAGATACGCAGTATTTT. This encodes CSVGELAGIDTQYF.

This clonotype has ten or more counts. The chain recombines TRBV6-6 with TRBJ2-3, with 8 bases fitting TRBD1. This CDR3 contains 14 residues. CDR1 is MNHNY, CDR2 SVGAGI, per germline (reference sequence). V lost 6 bases to trimming and J lost 4 bases; unmatched junction nucleotides: 6. CDR3 sequence: CASSQTGEADTQYF. CDR3 DNA sequence: TGTGCCAGCAGCCAGACAGGGGAGGCAGATACGCAGTATTTT.

This clonotype was observed at least ten times. The V call is TRBV30, the J call TRBJ2-3, with 11 bases aligning to TRBD2. The germline CDR1 and CDR2 sequences are GTSNPN and SVGIG (reference sequence). The CDR3 contains 15 residues. V shed 2 bases and J 3 bases; nucleotides not matched to a gene: 4. The CDR3 sequence is CAWSWASGGTDTQYF. The CDR3 coding sequence is TGTGCCTGGAGTTGGGCTAGCGGGGGGACAGATACGCAGTATTTT.

This clonotype was seen a few times. J is TRBJ1-1 and V is TRBV5-1, with 9 nucleotides matching TRBD1. Germline lookup yields CDR1 SGHRS and CDR2 YFSETQ. The CDR3 runs to 17 residues. V was pared by 4 bases and J by 1 base, with 11 bases of the junction left unmatched. In nucleotides, the CDR3 is TGCGCCAGCAGCCTCAAGGGGACAGGGAATTCGAACACTGAAGCTTTCTTT. This sequence encodes CASSLKGTGNSNTEAFF.

This clonotype came up many times. The chain recombines TRBV6-1 with TRBJ2-3; D gene unclear. With 6 bases removed from V and 2 bases from J, the gap between germline ends came to 6 bases. CDR3 length equals 12 residues. The germline V gene encodes CDR1 MNHNS and CDR2 SASEGT. The CDR3 reads CASRKSTDTQYF. Here the CDR3 DNA reads TGTGCCAGCAGAAAGTCCACAGATACGCAGTATTTT.

This clonotype was seen ten or more times. The rearrangement links TRBV11-2 to TRBJ2-1; D remains ambiguous. The CDR3 spans 12 residues. Looked up from germline, CDR1 is SGHAT and CDR2 is FQNNGV. Trimming stripped 0 bases from V and 12 bases from J, with 9 bases between. CDR3 sequence: CASSLDRRGQFF. As DNA, the CDR3 is TGTGCCAGCAGCTTAGACCGGAGAGGGCAGTTCTTC.